These 13 T cell receptor beta chains were sequenced from one sample in a study of blood T cell repertoires in COVID-19. Sequencing was performed with immunoSEQ multiplex PCR; in TCRdb, only in-frame clones are kept and a portion is missing. The sample lists 25,000 to 35,000 clones, about nine tenths occurring once. The sample consisted of peripheral blood. These receptors came from a human donor with active COVID-19. The donor label of this sample is uncertain.

The V and J genes are TRBV14 and TRBJ2-3; D is perhaps TRBD1 (6 bases). Germline CDR1 is SGHDN and CDR2 is FVKESK. The CDR3 spans 13 residues. Trimming shortened V by 3 bases and J by 3 bases, and 7 bases separated the two germline ends. In DNA form, the CDR3 reads TGTGCCAGCAGCCAGGGGGCTACAGATACGCAGTATTTT. It is translated as CASSQGATDTQYF. Full variable domain (remainder filled in from reference TRBV14 and TRBJ2-3): EAGVTQFPSHSVIEKGQTVTLRCDPISGHDNLYWYRRVMGKEIKFLLHFVKESKQDESGMPNNRFLAERTGGTYSTLKVQPAELEDSGVYFCASSQGATDTQYFGPGTRLTVL.

This clone was seen just once. This sequence joins TRBV24-1 and TRBJ2-3; tentatively, D is TRBD1 (5 bases). The CDR3 length is 15 residues. Trimming shortened V by 3 bases and J by 2 bases, and 11 bases separated the two germline ends. CDR1 is KGHDR and CDR2 is SFDVKD in the germline V gene. DNA of the CDR3: TGTGCCACCAGTGATGGTCAGGGTCCCACAGATACGCAGTATTTT. This gives the protein CATSDGQGPTDTQYF.

This chain uses TRBV7-9 with TRBJ1-3, with TRBD1 as a possible D gene (6 bases). Per the germline V gene, CDR1 is SEHNR and CDR2 is FQNEAQ (reference sequence). This CDR3 region has 12 residues. V was cut by 2 bases and J by 8 bases, with 7 bases left in between. The CDR3 reads CASSLSGDTIYF. The CDR3 coding sequence is TGTGCCAGCAGCTTATCAGGGGACACCATATATTTT.

This clone has only one observation. The chain couples TRBV3-1 (or the pseudogene TRBV3-2) to TRBJ1-6, with D perhaps TRBD1 (5 bases). Per germline, CDR1 LGHDT and CDR2 YNNKEL (reference sequence). This CDR3 comprises 12 residues. Trimming stripped 8 bases from V and 9 bases from J, with 11 bases between. The chain's CDR3 is CASSGEGSPLHF. The CDR3 bases are TGTGCCAGCTCGGGGGAAGGTTCACCCCTCCACTTT.

V gene TRBV4-2 combines with J gene TRBJ2-7, with TRBD2 matching 12 bases. V trimming: 0 bases; J trimming: 3 bases; junction bases outside the gene matches: 3. Germline lookup yields CDR1 LGHNA and CDR2 YNFKEQ. The CDR3 extends over 16 amino acids. CDR3 DNA sequence: TGTGCCAGCAGCCAAGATCTAGCGGGAGGGAACTACGAGCAGTACTTC. Encoded protein: CASSQDLAGGNYEQYF.

V and J are TRBV4-1 and TRBJ1-2; no reliable D call. This CDR3 comprises 20 residues. Looked up from germline, CDR1 is MGHRA and CDR2 is YSYEKL. The V end was cut by 0 bases, the J end by 1 base, with 24 bases between. CDR3 nucleotide sequence: TGCGCCAGCAGCCAAGATGCGGGCATAAAGCCCGTTGGGCTTAACTATGGCTACACCTTC. Translation gives CASSQDAGIKPVGLNYGYTF.

In its sample, this clone was seen once. The chain recombines TRBV7-9 with TRBJ1-2; 11 bases are shared with TRBD1. Trimming at V came to 3 bases and at J to 6 bases, leaving 6 bases not matched to a gene. Per germline, CDR1 SEHNR and CDR2 FQNEAQ (reference sequence). The CDR3 is 15 residues long. The CDR3 loop is CASSFGRTGGDGYTF. The CDR3 coding sequence is TGTGCCAGCAGCTTTGGCAGGACAGGGGGCGATGGCTACACCTTC. Based on the CDR3 plus reference TRBV7-9 and TRBJ1-2, the full variable domain is DTGVSQNPRHKITKRGQNVTFRCDPISEHNRLYWYRQTLGQGPEFLTYFQNEAQLEKSRLLSDRFSAERPKGSFSTLEIQRTEQGDSAMYLCASSFGRTGGDGYTFGSGTRLTVV.

The rearrangement links TRBV10-1 to TRBJ1-2; TRBD1 is a possible D gene (6 bases). V lost 0 bases and J lost 3, with 14 bases in between. From germline, CDR1 is WNHNN and CDR2 SYGVQD (reference sequence). This CDR3 contains 16 residues. Here the CDR3 DNA reads TGCGCCAGCAGTGAGTCGAGTAGGGGGAGGGACTATGGCTACACCTTC. Translation: CASSESSRGRDYGYTF.

The rearrangement uses TRBV28 and TRBJ2-7, with 9 bases lining up with TRBD2. This CDR3 region has 14 residues. In germline, CDR1 is MDHEN, CDR2 SYDVKM. J gave up 6 bases and V 3 bases, and 6 bases lay outside the gene matches. The CDR3: CASSLGTSFTEQYF. CDR3 nucleotides: TGTGCCAGCAGTTTGGGGACTAGCTTTACCGAGCAGTACTTC.

This rearrangement joins TRBV30 to TRBJ1-5; D is ambiguous. Germline V CDR1 and CDR2: GTSNPN, SVGIG (reference sequence). Trimming left V 3 bases short and J 0 bases short, with 6 bases between. The CDR3 consists of 13 residues. CDR3 amino acids: CAWRVDSNQPQHF. The CDR3, as DNA: TGTGCCTGGAGGGTAGATAGCAATCAGCCCCAGCATTTT.

The DNA for the CDR3 is TGCGCCAGCAGCCAACTACTGGGCCACAGCACAGATACGCAGTATTTT. It yields the protein CASSQLLGHSTDTQYF. The J gene is TRBJ2-3, the V gene TRBV4-3; D call uncertain. The CDR3 spans 16 residues. Per germline, CDR1 LGHNA and CDR2 YSLEER. V shed 2 bases and J shed 0 bases, with 12 bases lying between them.

The J gene is TRBJ2-1, the V gene TRBV6-5; 7 bases map to TRBD2. From germline, CDR1 is MNHEY and CDR2 SVGAGI. This CDR3 is built from 13 residues. V was clipped by 7 bases and J by 4 bases; unmatched bases: 4. In DNA form, the CDR3 reads TGTGCCAGCAATAGGGGACTATACAATGAGCAGTTCTTC. Protein product: CASNRGLYNEQFF.

The chain uses TRBV10-3 and TRBJ2-3, with 11 positions matching TRBD2. The germline V gene encodes CDR1 ENHRY and CDR2 SYGVKD. V was clipped by 11 bases and J by 4 bases; unmatched bases: 11. The CDR3 contains 15 residues. CDR3 sequence: CASTALAGESDTQYF. The CDR3 DNA sequence: TGTGCCTCGACAGCACTAGCGGGGGAATCAGATACGCAGTATTTT.